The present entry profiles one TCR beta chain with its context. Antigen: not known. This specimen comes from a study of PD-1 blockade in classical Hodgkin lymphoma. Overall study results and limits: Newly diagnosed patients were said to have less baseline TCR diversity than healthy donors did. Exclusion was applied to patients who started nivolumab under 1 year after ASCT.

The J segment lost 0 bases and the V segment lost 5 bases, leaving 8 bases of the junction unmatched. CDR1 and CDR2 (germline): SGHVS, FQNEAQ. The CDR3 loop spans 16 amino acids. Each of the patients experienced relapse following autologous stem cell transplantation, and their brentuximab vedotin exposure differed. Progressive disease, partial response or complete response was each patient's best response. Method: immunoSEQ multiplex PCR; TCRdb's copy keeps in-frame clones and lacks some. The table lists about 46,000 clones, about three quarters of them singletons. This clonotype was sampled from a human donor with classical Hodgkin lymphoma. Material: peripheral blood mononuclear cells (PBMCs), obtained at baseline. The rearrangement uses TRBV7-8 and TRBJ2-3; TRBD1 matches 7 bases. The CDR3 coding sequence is TGTGCCAGCAGCCCCAAGACAGGGCCTAGCACAGATACGCAGTATTTT. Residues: CASSPKTGPSTDTQYF.